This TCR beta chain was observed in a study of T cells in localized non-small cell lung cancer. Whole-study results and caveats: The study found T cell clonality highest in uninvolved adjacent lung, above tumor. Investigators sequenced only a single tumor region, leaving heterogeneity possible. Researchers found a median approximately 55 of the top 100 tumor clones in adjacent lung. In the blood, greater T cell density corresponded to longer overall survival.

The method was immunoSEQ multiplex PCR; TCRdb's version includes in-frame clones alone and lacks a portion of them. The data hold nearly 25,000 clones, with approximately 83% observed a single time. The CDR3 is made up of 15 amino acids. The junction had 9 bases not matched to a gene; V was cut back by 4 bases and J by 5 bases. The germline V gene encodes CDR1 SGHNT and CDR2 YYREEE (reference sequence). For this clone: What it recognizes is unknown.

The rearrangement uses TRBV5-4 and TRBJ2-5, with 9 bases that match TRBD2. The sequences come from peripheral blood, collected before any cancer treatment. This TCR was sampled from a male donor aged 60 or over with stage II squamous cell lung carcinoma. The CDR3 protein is CASSPGLAPMETQYF. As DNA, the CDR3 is TGTGCCAGCAGCCCGGGACTAGCTCCGATGGAGACCCAGTACTTC.